This record concerns one TCR beta chain sequence. There is no known antigen for this receptor. No much larger clonotype is one base removed from it; base qualities were not supplied. CDR1 and CDR2 are drawn from the germline V gene (reference sequence): MNHEY, SMNVEV. The germline V and J ends show losses of 6 bases and 2 bases respectively, and no gene match explains 7 bases of the junction. Spanning cysteine to phenylalanine, the CDR3 consists of 14 amino acids. Just the 42-base CDR3 DNA is kept, in frame starting at base 1. Each collaborating institution followed its own protocols to collect whole blood in K2EDTA tubes. For TCRbeta analysis, collaborators shipped samples as frozen whole blood, isolated PBMCs, or DNA extracted from either of those sample types. TCRbeta CDR3 regions were amplified from genomic DNA using the immunoSEQ Assay, a bias-controlled multiplex PCR. The paper's data handling went like this. The number of nucleated cells in each sample was estimated from the amplification of reference gene primers within the assay. To quantify the absolute abundance of each unique TCRbeta CDR3 rearrangement, sequence reads were collapsed and filtered. For each sample, productive Simpson clonality was calculated by taking the square root of Simpson's diversity index across productive rearrangements. Held by TCRdb, this immuneACCESS table contains in-frame sequences only and omits some clones. Under half of the omission traces to an unresolved V gene where checked; the cause of the rest is unknown. V and J calls and clone size are given by that table; D and trimming were obtained from the DNA. The sample profile shows 100,000 to 150,000 clones; 88% of them were found once. The ten largest account for 1.5% to 1.9% of the sample.

This sample is drawn from a study of blood T cell repertoires in COVID-19 (dated by TCRdb to the early 2020s). Looking at the study overall: Samples covering the acute and convalescent phases of COVID-19 were provided by collaborators in the United States, Italy and Spain. Samples came from the ongoing ImmuneRACE study (first 160 participants) plus 1,254 subjects from 6 global collaborators. Deeply sampled blood TCRbeta repertoires from subjects exposed to, actively infected with, or recovered from COVID-19 were included in the dataset. The repertoires were made available in a free public database intended to serve as a resource for research on the immune response to SARS-CoV-2. The sample metadata nearly always contained a de-identified subject ID, COVID-19 status, age in years and sex. The material from the prospective study consisted of cDNA or gDNA derived from T cells, B-cell-depleted T cells, or PBMCs. Where HLA class I and class II types were available, the types were taken from metadata supplied by the sample provider, not from assay-based typing. General conclusions and limits of the study: The quantity of clinical and demographic metadata differed by source and by participant and was supplied without curation.

This clonotype was sampled from a human donor in a cohort sampled during active COVID-19. The rearranged chain carries TRBV27 and TRBJ2-7; TRBD1 aligns with 7 central bases. The source material was peripheral blood. CDR3 region: CASRGTAPTYEQYF. In nucleotide form, the sequence is TGTGCCAGCAGGGGGACAGCGCCTACCTACGAGCAGTACTTC.